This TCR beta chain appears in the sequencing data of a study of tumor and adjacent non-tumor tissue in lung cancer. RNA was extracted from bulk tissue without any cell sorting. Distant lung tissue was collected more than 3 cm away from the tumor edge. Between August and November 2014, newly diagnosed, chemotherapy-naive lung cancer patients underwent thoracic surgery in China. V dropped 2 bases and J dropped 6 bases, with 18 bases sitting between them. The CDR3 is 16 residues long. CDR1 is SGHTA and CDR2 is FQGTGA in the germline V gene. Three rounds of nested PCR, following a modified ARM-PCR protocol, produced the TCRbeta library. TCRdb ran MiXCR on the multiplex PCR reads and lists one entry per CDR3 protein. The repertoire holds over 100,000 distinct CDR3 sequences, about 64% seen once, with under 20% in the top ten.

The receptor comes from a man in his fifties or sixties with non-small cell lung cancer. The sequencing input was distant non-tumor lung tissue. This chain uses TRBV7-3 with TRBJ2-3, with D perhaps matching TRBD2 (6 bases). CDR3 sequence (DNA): TGTGCCAGCAGCTTAGGGGGGTCAGCTGGAGGGGATACGCAGTATTTT. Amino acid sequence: CASSLGGSAGGDTQYF.